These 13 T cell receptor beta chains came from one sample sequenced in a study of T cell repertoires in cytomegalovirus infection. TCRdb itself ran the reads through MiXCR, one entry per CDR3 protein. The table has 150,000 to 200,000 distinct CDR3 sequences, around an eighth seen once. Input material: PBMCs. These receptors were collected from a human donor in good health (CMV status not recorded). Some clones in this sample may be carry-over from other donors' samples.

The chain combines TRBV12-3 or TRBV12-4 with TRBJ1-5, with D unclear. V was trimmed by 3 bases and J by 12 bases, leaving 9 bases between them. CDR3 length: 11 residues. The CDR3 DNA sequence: TGTGCCAGCAGTTTTGGACGACTCCAGCATTTT. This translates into CASSFGRLQHF.

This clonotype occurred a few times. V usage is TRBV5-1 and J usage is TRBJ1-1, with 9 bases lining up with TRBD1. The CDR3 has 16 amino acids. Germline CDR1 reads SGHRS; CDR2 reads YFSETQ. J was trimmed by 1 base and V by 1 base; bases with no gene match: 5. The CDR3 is CASSLNPGQGNTEAFF. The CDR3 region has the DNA TGCGCCAGCAGCTTGAATCCGGGACAGGGGAACACTGAAGCTTTCTTT.

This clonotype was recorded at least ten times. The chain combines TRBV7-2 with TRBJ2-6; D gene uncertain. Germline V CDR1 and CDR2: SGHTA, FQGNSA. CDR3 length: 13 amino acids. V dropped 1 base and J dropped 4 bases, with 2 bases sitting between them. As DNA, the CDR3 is TGTGCCAGCAGCTTAGGGGGGGCCAACGTCCTGACTTTC. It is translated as CASSLGGANVLTF.

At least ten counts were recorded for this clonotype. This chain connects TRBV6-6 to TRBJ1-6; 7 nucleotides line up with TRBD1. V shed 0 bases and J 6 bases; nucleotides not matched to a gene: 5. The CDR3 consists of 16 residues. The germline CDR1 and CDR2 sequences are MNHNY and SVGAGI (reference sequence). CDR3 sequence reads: CASSYSWDRGNSPLHF. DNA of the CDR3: TGTGCCAGCAGTTACTCTTGGGACAGAGGTAATTCACCCCTCCACTTT.

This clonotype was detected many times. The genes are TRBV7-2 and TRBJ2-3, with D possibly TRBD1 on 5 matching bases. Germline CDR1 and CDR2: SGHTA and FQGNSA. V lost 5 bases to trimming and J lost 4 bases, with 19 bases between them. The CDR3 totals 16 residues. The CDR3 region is CASSQYGLGQADTQYF. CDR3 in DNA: TGTGCCAGCAGCCAGTACGGGTTGGGGCAAGCAGATACGCAGTATTTT.

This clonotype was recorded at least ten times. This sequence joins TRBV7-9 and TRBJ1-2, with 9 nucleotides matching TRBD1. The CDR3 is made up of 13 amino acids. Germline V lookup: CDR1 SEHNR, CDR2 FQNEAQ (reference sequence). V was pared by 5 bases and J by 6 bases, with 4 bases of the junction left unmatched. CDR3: CASSVGQGNGYTF. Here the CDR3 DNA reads TGTGCCAGCAGCGTAGGACAGGGGAATGGCTACACCTTC.

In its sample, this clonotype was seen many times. CDR3 loop: CASSLGTVVEQYF. DNA of the CDR3: TGTGCCAGCAGCTTAGGGACGGTGGTAGAGCAGTACTTC. The genes are TRBV11-2 and TRBJ2-7; D call uncertain. The CDR3 has 13 residues. The V end was cut by 1 base, the J end by 7 bases, with 11 bases between. CDR1 is SGHAT and CDR2 is FQNNGV in the germline V gene.

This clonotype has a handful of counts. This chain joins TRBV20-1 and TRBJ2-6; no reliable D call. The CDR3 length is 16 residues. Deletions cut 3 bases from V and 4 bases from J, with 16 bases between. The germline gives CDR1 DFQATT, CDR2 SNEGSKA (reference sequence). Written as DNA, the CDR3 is TGCAGTGCTAGGACCGGACCTACGAGGGGGGCCAACGTCCTGACTTTC. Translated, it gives CSARTGPTRGANVLTF.

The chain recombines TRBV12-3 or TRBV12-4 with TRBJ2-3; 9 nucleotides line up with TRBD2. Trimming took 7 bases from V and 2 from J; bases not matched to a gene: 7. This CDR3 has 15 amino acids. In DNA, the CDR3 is TGTGCCAGCACCCTTAGCGGGGGATTCACAGATACGCAGTATTTT. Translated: CASTLSGGFTDTQYF.

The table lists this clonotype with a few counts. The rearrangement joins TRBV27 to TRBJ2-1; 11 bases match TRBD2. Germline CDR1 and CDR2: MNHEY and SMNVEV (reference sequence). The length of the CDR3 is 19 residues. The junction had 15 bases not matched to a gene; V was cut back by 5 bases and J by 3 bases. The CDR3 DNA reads TGTGCCAGCAGTACGTGGGTGCTAGCGGGGGGCCAGGTCTACAATGAGCAGTTCTTC. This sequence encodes CASSTWVLAGGQVYNEQFF.

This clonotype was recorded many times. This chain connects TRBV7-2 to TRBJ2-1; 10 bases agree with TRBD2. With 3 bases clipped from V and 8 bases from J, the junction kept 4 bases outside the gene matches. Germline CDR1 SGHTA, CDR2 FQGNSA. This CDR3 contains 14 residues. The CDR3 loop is CASSFGTSVDEQFF. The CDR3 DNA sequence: TGTGCCAGCAGCTTTGGGACTAGCGTTGATGAGCAGTTCTTC.

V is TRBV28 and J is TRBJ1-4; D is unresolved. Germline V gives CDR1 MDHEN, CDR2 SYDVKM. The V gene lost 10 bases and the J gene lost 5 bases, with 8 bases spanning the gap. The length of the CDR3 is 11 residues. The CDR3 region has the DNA TGTGCCACCTTCAACAATGAAAAACTGTTTTTT. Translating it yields CATFNNEKLFF.

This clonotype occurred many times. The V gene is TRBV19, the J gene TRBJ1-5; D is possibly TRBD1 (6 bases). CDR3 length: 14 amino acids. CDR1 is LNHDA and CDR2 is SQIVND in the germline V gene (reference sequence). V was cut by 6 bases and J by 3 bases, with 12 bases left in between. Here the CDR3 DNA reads TGTGCCAGTAGCATCAGGGGCTCCAATCAGCCCCAGCATTTT. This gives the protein CASSIRGSNQPQHF.